One and the same sample provided the 20 T cell receptor beta chains below, sequenced in a study of T cells expressing NK-cell markers. TCRdb re-called the 5' RACE reads; one entry per CDR3 protein, DNA not given. There are some 440,000 distinct CDR3 sequences in the sample, with roughly 1.4% held by the top ten. The source material was blood T cells: a sorted CD56 or NKG2C T cell subset, CD4+ or CD8+ T cells, or bulk PBMC T cells (not recorded which). The receptors here all came from a woman aged 45-65 years in good health.

This CDR3 reads CASSLGGTARETQYF. The J gene is TRBJ2-5, the V gene TRBV5-1; TCRdb's D call, TRBD1, is unchecked because there is no DNA. The CDR3 covers 15 residues. Germline values: CDR1 SGHRS, CDR2 YFSETQ.

This chain links TRBV9 with TRBJ2-1; TCRdb gives TRBD2 as the D gene, but with no DNA this cannot be confirmed. The CDR3 runs to 18 residues. CDR1 and CDR2 from the germline V gene are SGDLS and YYNGEE. The CDR3 protein is CASSGSTRTSGRPNEQFF.

The J gene is TRBJ2-7, the V gene TRBV6-5; as DNA is missing, the TRBD1 call by TCRdb cannot be tested. The CDR3 loop spans 15 amino acids. CDR1 MNHEY and CDR2 SVGAGI come from the germline V gene. CDR3 region: CASSYSQGSIHEQYF.

This chain uses TRBV20-1 with TRBJ2-5. The CDR3 totals 14 residues. The germline gives CDR1 DFQATT, CDR2 SNEGSKA (reference sequence). The CDR3 reads CSARVIPTQETQYF.

J is TRBJ2-1 and V is TRBV12-3 or TRBV12-4; with no DNA, the TCRdb D assignment of TRBD2 cannot be verified. The length of the CDR3 is 17 residues. The CDR3 region is CASTEGSLAGTYNEQFF.

The chain links TRBV5-1 to TRBJ1-1; without DNA, the TCRdb call of TRBD1 cannot be checked. This CDR3 has 15 amino acids. Germline V gives CDR1 SGHRS, CDR2 YFSETQ. The CDR3 reads CASMARQGPNTEAFF. The full variable domain, its missing parts supplied by reference TRBV5-1 and TRBJ1-1, is KAGVTQTPRYLIKTRGQQVTLSCSPISGHRSVSWYQQTPGQGLQFLFEYFSETQRNKGNFPGRFSGRQFSNSRSEMNVSTLELGDSALYLCASMARQGPNTEAFFGQGTRLTVV.

The chain links TRBV5-1 to TRBJ2-7; TCRdb proposes TRBD1, but this gene call is untestable without DNA. The germline gives CDR1 SGHRS, CDR2 YFSETQ. The CDR3 consists of 18 residues. The CDR3 region is CASTSGTGILLSSYEQYF.

CDR3 residues: CASRRDQGDGTEAFF. The chain carries TRBV28 and TRBJ1-1; no DNA is available, so the TRBD1 call from TCRdb remains unchecked. In germline, CDR1 is MDHEN, CDR2 SYDVKM. The CDR3 is made up of 15 amino acids.

This rearrangement joins TRBV24-1 to TRBJ1-1. This CDR3 spans 13 amino acids. CDR1 is KGHDR, CDR2 SFDVKD, per germline. CDR3 residues: CATSDSVYTEAFF.

This chain uses TRBV7-8 with TRBJ2-1. There are 14 residues in the CDR3. Germline lookup yields CDR1 SGHVS and CDR2 FQNEAQ. CDR3 region: CASSLSQLSNEQFF.

V and J are TRBV29-1 and TRBJ2-1. Germline CDR1 SQVTM, CDR2 ANQGSEA. The CDR3 runs 13 residues. This chain's CDR3 is CSVEQSAYNEQFF.

V usage is TRBV10-3 and J usage is TRBJ2-3. This CDR3 has 14 residues. The germline V gene encodes CDR1 ENHRY and CDR2 SYGVKD. CDR3 residues: CAISESAVSDTQYF.

The chain uses TRBV20-1 and TRBJ2-1; TCRdb selects TRBD2, and the lack of DNA leaves this call unchecked. This CDR3 comprises 14 residues. Germline V lookup: CDR1 DFQATT, CDR2 SNEGSKA (reference sequence). The CDR3 spells CSASKRRRNNEQFF.

This chain joins TRBV12-3 or TRBV12-4 and TRBJ1-1; the D call of TRBD1 rests on TCRdb alone, since no DNA is present to check it. This CDR3 comprises 13 residues. The CDR3 sequence is CASSLTGRTEAFF.

V is TRBV4-1 and J is TRBJ1-3. CDR3 size: 15 residues. Germline assignment: CDR1 MGHRA and CDR2 YSYEKL. CDR3: CASSQDGVYGNTIYF.

The chain has TRBV20-1 and TRBJ1-1; TCRdb's assignment of TRBD1 cannot be checked, as there is no DNA. Germline V gives CDR1 DFQATT, CDR2 SNEGSKA (reference sequence). This CDR3 is built from 15 residues. CDR3 loop: CSALATGALGSEAFF.

The chain carries TRBV12-3 or TRBV12-4 and TRBJ2-1; the D call of TRBD1 rests on TCRdb alone, since no DNA is present to check it. CDR3 length: 15 residues. CDR3 amino acids: CASSIAPGGGSEQFF.

The chain couples TRBV7-9 to TRBJ2-3. This CDR3 comprises 13 residues. Germline V gene sequence: CDR1 SEHNR, CDR2 FQNEAQ (reference sequence). The CDR3 reads CAIYRGRTDTQYF.

The J gene is TRBJ2-1, the V gene TRBV6-2 or TRBV6-3; TCRdb's D call, TRBD2, is unchecked because there is no DNA. This CDR3 has 15 amino acids. From germline, CDR1 is MNHEY and CDR2 SVGEGT. CDR3: CASSYGGSAGNEQFF.

The genes are TRBV7-8 and TRBJ1-2. The CDR3 has 15 amino acids. Germline CDR1 reads SGHVS; CDR2 reads FQNEAQ. This chain's CDR3 is CASSPNRGRVGGYTF.